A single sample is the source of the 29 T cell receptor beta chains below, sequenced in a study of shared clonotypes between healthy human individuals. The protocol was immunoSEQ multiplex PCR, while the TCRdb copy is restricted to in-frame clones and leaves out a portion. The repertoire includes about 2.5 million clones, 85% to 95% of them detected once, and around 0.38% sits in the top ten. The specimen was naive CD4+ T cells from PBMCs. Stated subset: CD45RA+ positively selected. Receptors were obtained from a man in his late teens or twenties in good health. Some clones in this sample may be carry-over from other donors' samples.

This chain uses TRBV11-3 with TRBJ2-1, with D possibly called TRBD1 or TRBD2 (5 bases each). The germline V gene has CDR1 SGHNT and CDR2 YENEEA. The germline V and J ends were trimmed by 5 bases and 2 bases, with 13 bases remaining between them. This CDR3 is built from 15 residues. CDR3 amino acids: CASSQARDPYNEQFF. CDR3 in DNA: TGTGCCAGCAGCCAGGCTAGGGACCCCTACAATGAGCAGTTCTTC.

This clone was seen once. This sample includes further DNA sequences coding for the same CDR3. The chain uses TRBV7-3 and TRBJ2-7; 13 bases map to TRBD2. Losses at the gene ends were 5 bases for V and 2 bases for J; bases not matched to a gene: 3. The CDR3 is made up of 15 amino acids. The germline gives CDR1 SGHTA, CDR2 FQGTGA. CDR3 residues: CASSPGTSGTYEQYF. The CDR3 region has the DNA TGTGCCAGCAGCCCCGGGACTAGCGGGACCTACGAGCAGTACTTC.

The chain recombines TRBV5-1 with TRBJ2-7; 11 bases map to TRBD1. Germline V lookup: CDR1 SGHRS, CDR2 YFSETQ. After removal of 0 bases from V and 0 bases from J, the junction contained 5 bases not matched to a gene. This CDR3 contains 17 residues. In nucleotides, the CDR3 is TGCGCCAGCAGCTTGGGATTCGGGACAGGGGGCTCCTACGAGCAGTACTTC. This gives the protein CASSLGFGTGGSYEQYF.

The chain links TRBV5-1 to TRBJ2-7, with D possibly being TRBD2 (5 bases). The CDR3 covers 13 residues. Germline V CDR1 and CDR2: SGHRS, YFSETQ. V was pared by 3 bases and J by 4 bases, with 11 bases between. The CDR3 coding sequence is TGCGCCAGCAGCTGGCGGGTCGCGTACGAGCAGTACTTC. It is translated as CASSWRVAYEQYF.

The CDR3 DNA is TGTGCCAGCTCACCACAGGGTCTCCAGCCCCAGCATTTT. This gives the protein CASSPQGLQPQHF. This sequence joins TRBV18 and TRBJ1-5; D is uncertain. Germline V gene data show CDR1 as KGHSH and CDR2 as LQKENI. This CDR3 comprises 13 residues. With 1 base removed from V and 7 bases from J, the gap between germline ends came to 8 bases.

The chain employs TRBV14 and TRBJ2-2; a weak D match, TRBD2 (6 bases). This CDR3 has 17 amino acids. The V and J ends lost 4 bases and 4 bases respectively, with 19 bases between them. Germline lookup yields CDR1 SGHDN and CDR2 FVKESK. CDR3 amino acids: CASSPRVQLAFTGELFF. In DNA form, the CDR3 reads TGTGCCAGCAGCCCAAGGGTTCAGCTAGCGTTCACCGGGGAGCTGTTTTTT. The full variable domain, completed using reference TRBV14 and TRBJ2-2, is EAGVTQFPSHSVIEKGQTVTLRCDPISGHDNLYWYRRVMGKEIKFLLHFVKESKQDESGMPNNRFLAERTGGTYSTLKVQPAELEDSGVYFCASSPRVQLAFTGELFFGEGSRLTVL.

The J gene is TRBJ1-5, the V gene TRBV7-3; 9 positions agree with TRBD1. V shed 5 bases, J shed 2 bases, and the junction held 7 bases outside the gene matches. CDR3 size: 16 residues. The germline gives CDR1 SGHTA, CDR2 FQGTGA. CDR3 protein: CASSRWGQGGNQPQHF. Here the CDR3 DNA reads TGTGCCAGCAGCCGTTGGGGACAGGGAGGCAATCAGCCCCAGCATTTT. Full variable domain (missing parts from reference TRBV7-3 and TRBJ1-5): GAGVSQTPSNKVTEKGKYVELRCDPISGHTALYWYRQSLGQGPEFLIYFQGTGAADDSGLPNDRFFAVRPEGSVSTLKIQRTERGDSAVYLCASSRWGQGGNQPQHFGDGTRLSIL.

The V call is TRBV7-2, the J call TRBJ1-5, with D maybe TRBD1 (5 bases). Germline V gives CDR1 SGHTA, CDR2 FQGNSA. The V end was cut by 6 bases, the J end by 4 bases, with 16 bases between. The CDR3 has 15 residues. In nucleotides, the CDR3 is TGTGCCAGCAGTCCCCAATTGACAGTAAATCAGCCCCAGCATTTT. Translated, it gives CASSPQLTVNQPQHF.

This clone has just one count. Here the CDR3 DNA reads TGTGCCAGTAGTGCTACAGGGCTAGGGCAGTTCTTC. It encodes CASSATGLGQFF. The chain joins TRBV19 to TRBJ2-1; possibly TRBD1 for D (6 bases). Per the germline V gene, CDR1 is LNHDA and CDR2 is SQIVND (reference sequence). V lost 5 bases and J lost 12, with 14 bases in between. The CDR3 totals 12 residues.

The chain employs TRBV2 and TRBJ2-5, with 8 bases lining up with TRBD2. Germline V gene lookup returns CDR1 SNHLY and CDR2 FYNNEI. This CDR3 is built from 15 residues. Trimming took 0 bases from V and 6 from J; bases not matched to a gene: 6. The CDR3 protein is CASSEASGVPKTQYF. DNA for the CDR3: TGTGCCAGCAGTGAAGCTAGCGGGGTCCCGAAGACCCAGTACTTC.

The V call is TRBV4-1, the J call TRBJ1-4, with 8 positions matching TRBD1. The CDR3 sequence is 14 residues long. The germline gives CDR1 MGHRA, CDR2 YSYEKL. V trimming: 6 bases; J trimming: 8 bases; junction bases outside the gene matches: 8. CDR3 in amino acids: CASRRQGSGEKLFF. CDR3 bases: TGCGCCAGCAGAAGACAGGGGTCAGGGGAAAAACTGTTTTTT.

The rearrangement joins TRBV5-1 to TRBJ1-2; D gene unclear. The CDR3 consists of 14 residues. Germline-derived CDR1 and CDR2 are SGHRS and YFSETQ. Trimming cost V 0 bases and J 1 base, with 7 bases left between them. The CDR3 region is CASSLVPFNYGYTF. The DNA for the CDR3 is TGCGCCAGCAGCTTGGTACCGTTTAACTATGGCTACACCTTC.

The CDR3 DNA reads TGCGCCAGCAGCCTCGGGCTAGCGGTATACAATGAGCAGTTCTTC. As protein: CASSLGLAVYNEQFF. This chain connects TRBV4-3 to TRBJ2-1; 7 bases map to TRBD2. Germline assignment: CDR1 LGHNA and CDR2 YSLEER. Trimming at V came to 4 bases and at J to 4 bases, leaving 7 bases not matched to a gene. The CDR3 contains 15 residues.

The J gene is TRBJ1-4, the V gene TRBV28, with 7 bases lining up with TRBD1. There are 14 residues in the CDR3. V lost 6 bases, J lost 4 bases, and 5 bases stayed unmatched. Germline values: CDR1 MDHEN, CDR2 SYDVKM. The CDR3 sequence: CASSTAGGNEKLFF. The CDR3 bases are TGTGCCAGCAGCACCGCAGGGGGTAATGAAAAACTGTTTTTT.

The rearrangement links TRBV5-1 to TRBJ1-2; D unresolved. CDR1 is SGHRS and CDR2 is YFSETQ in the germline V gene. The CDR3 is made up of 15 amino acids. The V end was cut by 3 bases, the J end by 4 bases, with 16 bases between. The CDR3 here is CASSSDRALPYGYTF. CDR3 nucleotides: TGCGCCAGCAGCTCCGACCGGGCCCTTCCCTATGGCTACACCTTC. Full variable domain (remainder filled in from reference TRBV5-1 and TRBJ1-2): KAGVTQTPRYLIKTRGQQVTLSCSPISGHRSVSWYQQTPGQGLQFLFEYFSETQRNKGNFPGRFSGRQFSNSRSEMNVSTLELGDSALYLCASSSDRALPYGYTFGSGTRLTVV.

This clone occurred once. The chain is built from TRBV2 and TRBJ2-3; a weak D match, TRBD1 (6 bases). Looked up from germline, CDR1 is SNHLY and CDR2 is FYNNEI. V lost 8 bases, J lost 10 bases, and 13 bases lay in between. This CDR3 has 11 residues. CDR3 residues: CASHYAGAQYF. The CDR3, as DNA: TGTGCCAGCCATTACGCAGGGGCGCAGTATTTT. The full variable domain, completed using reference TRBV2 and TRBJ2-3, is EPEVTQTPSHQVTQMGQEVILRCVPISNHLYFYWYRQILGQKVEFLVSFYNNEISEKSEIFDDQFSVERPDGSNFTLKIRSTKLEDSAMYFCASHYAGAQYFGPGTRLTVL.

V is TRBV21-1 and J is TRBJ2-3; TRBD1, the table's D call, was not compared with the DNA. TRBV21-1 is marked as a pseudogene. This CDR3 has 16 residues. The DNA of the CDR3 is TGTGCCAGCAGCAAAGTACGGCAGGGCACGGCAGATACGCAGTATTTT. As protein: CASSKVRQGTADTQYF.

This CDR3 reads CASSLETEQYF. CDR3 coding DNA: TGTGCCAGCAGTTTAGAGACCGAGCAGTACTTC. This chain uses TRBV28 with TRBJ2-7; D is unresolved. CDR3 length equals 11 residues. Germline CDR1 is MDHEN and CDR2 is SYDVKM. Trimming left V 2 bases short and J 6 bases short, with 5 bases between.

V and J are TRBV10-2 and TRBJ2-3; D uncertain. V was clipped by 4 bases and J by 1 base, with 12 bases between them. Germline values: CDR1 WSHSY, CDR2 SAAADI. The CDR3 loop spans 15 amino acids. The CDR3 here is CASSVNPQGTDTQYF. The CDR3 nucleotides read TGCGCCAGCAGTGTTAATCCCCAGGGCACAGATACGCAGTATTTT.

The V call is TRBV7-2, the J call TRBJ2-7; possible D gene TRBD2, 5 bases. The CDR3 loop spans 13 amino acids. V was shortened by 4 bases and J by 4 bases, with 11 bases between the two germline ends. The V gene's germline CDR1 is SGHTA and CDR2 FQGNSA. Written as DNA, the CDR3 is TGTGCCAGCAGCTCGGACTCCAGGTACGAGCAGTACTTC. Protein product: CASSSDSRYEQYF.

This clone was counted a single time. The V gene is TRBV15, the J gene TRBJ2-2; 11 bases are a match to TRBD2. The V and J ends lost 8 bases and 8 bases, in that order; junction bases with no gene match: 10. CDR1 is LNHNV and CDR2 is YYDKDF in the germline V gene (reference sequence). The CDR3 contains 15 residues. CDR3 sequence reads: CATSPGLAVGGELFF. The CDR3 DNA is TGTGCCACCTCGCCGGGACTAGCGGTTGGGGGGGAGCTGTTTTTT.

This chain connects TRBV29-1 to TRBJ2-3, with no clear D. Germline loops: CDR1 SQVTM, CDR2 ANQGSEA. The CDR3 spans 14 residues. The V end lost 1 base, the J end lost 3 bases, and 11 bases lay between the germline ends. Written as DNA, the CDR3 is TGCAGCGTTGAAGTTAGAGCAGATACAGATACGCAGTATTTT. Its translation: CSVEVRADTDTQYF.

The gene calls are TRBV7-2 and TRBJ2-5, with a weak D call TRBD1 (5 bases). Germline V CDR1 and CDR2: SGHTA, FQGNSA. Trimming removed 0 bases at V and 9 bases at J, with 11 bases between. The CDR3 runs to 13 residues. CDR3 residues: CASSLAPQGAQYF. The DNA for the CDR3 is TGTGCCAGCAGCTTAGCCCCCCAAGGGGCCCAGTACTTC.

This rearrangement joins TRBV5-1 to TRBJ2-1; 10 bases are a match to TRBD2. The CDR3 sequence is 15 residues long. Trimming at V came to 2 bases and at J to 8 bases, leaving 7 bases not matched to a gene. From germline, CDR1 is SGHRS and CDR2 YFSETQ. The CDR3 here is CASSFISGRADEQFF. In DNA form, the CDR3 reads TGCGCCAGCAGCTTTATCAGCGGGAGGGCGGATGAGCAGTTCTTC.

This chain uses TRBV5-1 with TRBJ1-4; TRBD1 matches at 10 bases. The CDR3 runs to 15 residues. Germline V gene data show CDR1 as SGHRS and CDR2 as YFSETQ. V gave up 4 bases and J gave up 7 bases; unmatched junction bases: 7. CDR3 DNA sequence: TGCGCCAGCAGCGCGACAGGGGGCGGATTTGAAAAACTGTTTTTT. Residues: CASSATGGGFEKLFF.

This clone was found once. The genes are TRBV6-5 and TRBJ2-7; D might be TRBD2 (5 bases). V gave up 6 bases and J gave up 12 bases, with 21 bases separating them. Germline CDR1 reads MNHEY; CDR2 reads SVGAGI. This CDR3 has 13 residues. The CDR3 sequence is CASRKIKDGLGYF. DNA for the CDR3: TGTGCCAGCAGAAAGATAAAGGACGGACTCGGGTACTTC.

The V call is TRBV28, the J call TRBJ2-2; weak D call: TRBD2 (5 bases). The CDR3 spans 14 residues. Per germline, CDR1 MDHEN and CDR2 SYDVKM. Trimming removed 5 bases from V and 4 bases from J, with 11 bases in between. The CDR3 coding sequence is TGTGCCAGCAGTCTAGCAGATACCACCGGGGAGCTGTTTTTT. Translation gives CASSLADTTGELFF. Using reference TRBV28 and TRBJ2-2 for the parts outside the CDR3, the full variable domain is DVKVTQSSRYLVKRTGEKVFLECVQDMDHENMFWYRQDPGLGLRLIYFSYDVKMKEKGDIPEGYSVSREKKERFSLILESASTNQTSMYLCASSLADTTGELFFGEGSRLTVL.

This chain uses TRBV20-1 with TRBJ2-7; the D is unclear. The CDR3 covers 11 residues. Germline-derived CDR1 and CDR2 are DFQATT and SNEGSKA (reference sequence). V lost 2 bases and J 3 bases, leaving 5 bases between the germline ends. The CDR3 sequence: CSARNSYEQYF. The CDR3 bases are TGCAGTGCTAGAAACAGCTACGAGCAGTACTTC.

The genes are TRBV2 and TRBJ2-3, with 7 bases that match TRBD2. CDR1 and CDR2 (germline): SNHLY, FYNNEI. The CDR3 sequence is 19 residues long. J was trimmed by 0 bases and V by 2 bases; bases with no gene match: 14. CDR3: CASSETTGGRRWSTDTQYF. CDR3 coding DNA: TGTGCCAGCAGTGAAACGACGGGAGGTCGAAGATGGAGCACAGATACGCAGTATTTT.